Reported below is one T cell receptor (beta chain). This CDR3 comprises 17 residues. Germline V gene data show CDR1 as SGHNT and CDR2 as YENEEA. After removal of 2 bases from V and 4 bases from J, the junction contained 10 bases not matched to a gene. The data were taken from a study of blood T cell repertoires in COVID-19. Study summary: Samples of COVID-19 (acute and convalescent) were obtained from the United States, Italy and Spain.

As processed by the authors: Amplification of reference gene primers provided the estimated nucleated cell counts. The data were produced by immunoSEQ multiplex PCR, yet TCRdb's version contains in-frame clones alone and is incomplete. V and J calls and clone size are given by that table; D and trimming were obtained from the DNA. The sample holds fewer than 60,000 clones; about 86% are singletons and the top ten take less than 4%. Input material: peripheral blood. This receptor was identified in a man aged 50 or older with acute or convalescent COVID-19. The chain has TRBV11-3 and TRBJ2-5; 10 bases fit TRBD2. The CDR3 DNA reads TGTGCCAGCAGCTTAAATGGTCTAGCGGGAGCGAGAGAGACCCAGTACTTC. As protein: CASSLNGLAGARETQYF.